A single sample gave rise to the 10 T cell receptor beta chains below, sequenced in a study of early T cells in non-severe SARS-CoV-2 infection. TCRdb re-analysed the 5' RACE reads in MiXCR, keeping a single row per CDR3 protein. This table has under 70,000 distinct CDR3 sequences, about 5.6% appearing once. Sequencing was performed on whole blood. The receptors derive from an adult who was a healthcare worker with PCR-confirmed SARS-CoV-2 infection or an uninfected control (not recorded which).

This clonotype has a count of ten or more. The chain links TRBV10-3 to TRBJ2-2; TRBD1 might be the D (6 bases). This CDR3 region has 14 residues. V shed 10 bases and J shed 1 base, with 13 bases lying between them. Germline lookup yields CDR1 ENHRY and CDR2 SYGVKD. In DNA form, the CDR3 reads TGTGCCAGCTCTTACAGGGAGAACACCGGGGAGCTGTTTTTT. Protein product: CASSYRENTGELFF.

Ten or more counts support this clonotype. CDR3 protein: CASTNSGELFF. CDR3 DNA sequence: TGTGCCAGCACGAATTCCGGGGAGCTGTTTTTT. This chain connects TRBV27 to TRBJ2-2; D gene uncertain. Looked up from germline, CDR1 is MNHEY and CDR2 is SMNVEV (reference sequence). The CDR3 runs to 11 residues. The V gene lost 7 bases and the J gene lost 6 bases, with 6 bases spanning the gap.

This clonotype has at least ten counts. In DNA form, the CDR3 reads TGCAGCGACCAAGAACAGGGCCACTACGAGCAGTACTTC. Its protein product is CSDQEQGHYEQYF. This rearrangement joins TRBV29-1 to TRBJ2-7; D might be TRBD1 (6 bases). The CDR3 is 13 residues long. V was trimmed by 7 bases and J by 3 bases, leaving 16 bases between them. The germline gives CDR1 SQVTM, CDR2 ANQGSEA.

This clonotype was seen a few times. The genes are TRBV6-1 and TRBJ2-2; D possibly corresponds to TRBD2 (6 bases). Between the trimmed V and J ends, which lost 2 bases and 4 bases, there was a span of 8 bases. Germline-derived CDR1 and CDR2 are MNHNS and SASEGT. CDR3 length: 14 residues. CDR3 sequence (DNA): TGTGCCAGCAGTGAATGGAGGGCCACCGGGGAGCTGTTTTTT. Translated, it gives CASSEWRATGELFF.

CDR3 in DNA: TGTGCCACCAGTCTGGGCGGGAGGGCCAGGGGCGATGAGCAGTTCTTC. Its translation: CATSLGGRARGDEQFF. V and J are TRBV24-1 and TRBJ2-1; 9 nucleotides agree with TRBD2. The CDR3 extends over 16 amino acids. J lost 8 bases, V lost 6 bases, and 13 bases had no gene match. Germline CDR1 reads KGHDR; CDR2 reads SFDVKD.

This clonotype was detected a few times. The chain recombines TRBV9 with TRBJ2-5, with 7 bases that match TRBD2. J gave up 5 bases and V 0 bases, and 16 bases lay outside the gene matches. This CDR3 spans 18 amino acids. The germline V gene encodes CDR1 SGDLS and CDR2 YYNGEE. CDR3 bases: TGTGCCAGCAGCGTAGGAGTCACGGGGGGACCCACCGCGGAGACCCAGTACTTC. Its protein is CASSVGVTGGPTAETQYF.

This clonotype was seen at least ten times. This chain links TRBV12-3 or TRBV12-4 with TRBJ1-1, with D perhaps matching TRBD1 (5 bases). The CDR3 sequence is 15 residues long. V was pared by 6 bases and J by 5 bases, with 19 bases between. CDR3 DNA: TGTGCCAGCAGCCGGGGAAGGGATGGGGGGACTGAAGCTTTCTTT. Amino acid sequence: CASSRGRDGGTEAFF.

This clonotype has just a few counts. The chain recombines TRBV7-8 with TRBJ2-2; D is unresolved. The CDR3 runs 11 residues. CDR1 is SGHVS, CDR2 FQNEAQ, per germline. Trimming took off 5 bases at V and 8 bases at J, with 6 bases between the two ends. In DNA form, the CDR3 reads TGTGCCAGCAGCCCTCAAGGGGAGCTGTTTTTT. It specifies CASSPQGELFF.

This clonotype has a count of ten or more. This sequence joins TRBV20-1 and TRBJ1-5, with D unclear. The CDR3 covers 14 residues. Trimming shortened V by 3 bases and J by 4 bases, and 13 bases separated the two germline ends. CDR1 and CDR2 (germline): DFQATT, SNEGSKA (reference sequence). The DNA of the CDR3 is TGCAGTGCTAGTATGGCACAGATTAATCAGCCCCAGCATTTT. This translates into CSASMAQINQPQHF.

The chain couples TRBV24-1 to TRBJ1-2; D may be TRBD1 (5 bases). The V end lost 10 bases, the J end lost 6 bases, and 17 bases lay between the germline ends. The CDR3 is 13 amino acids. CDR1 is KGHDR, CDR2 SFDVKD, per germline. The CDR3 sequence: CATSRGDLDGYTF. Here the CDR3 DNA reads TGTGCCACGAGCCGGGGGGATCTGGATGGCTACACCTTC.